At least ten counts were recorded for the clone carrying this T cell receptor beta chain. Its antigen is unknown. TCRdb analysed the 5' RACE reads with MiXCR anew, one entry per CDR3 protein. This table holds 200,000 to 250,000 distinct CDR3 sequences, about 10% found once. CDR3 size: 13 residues. V lost 1 base, J lost 6 bases, and 4 bases lay in between. Germline V lookup: CDR1 SGHTA, CDR2 FQGNSA. The source of the sample is a study of CD8 T cells in ankylosing spondylitis. General study points: Researchers reportedly found disease-linked clones significantly enriched in matched ankylosing spondylitis synovial fluid. Prior work had noted some motif variants in reactive arthritis blood and synovial fluid.

The TCR was taken from a male donor with ankylosing spondylitis or in good health (not recorded which). The chain is built from TRBV7-2 and TRBJ1-6, with D uncertain. Sequenced: blood, either unsorted or a sorted T cell fraction (not recorded which). Here the CDR3 reads CASSLGVNSPLHF. The CDR3 region has the DNA TGTGCCAGCAGCTTAGGGGTTAATTCACCCCTCCACTTT.